This T cell receptor beta chain emerged from a study of cytomegalovirus exposure and HLA in healthy donors. Study information: Early released data comprised 80 million to 90 million unique TCRs from HLA-typed donors.

This clone was recorded only once. A multiplex PCR was run with 60 Vbeta primers and 13 Jbeta primers. This table comes from immunoSEQ multiplex PCR, and its TCRdb copy is limited to in-frame clones, with some not included. This sample has under 150,000 clones; 72% occur once, and the top ten carry 4.2%. V gave up 1 base and J gave up 2 bases; unmatched junction bases: 4. From germline, CDR1 is LNHDA and CDR2 SQIVND (reference sequence). The CDR3 is 16 residues long. The V call is TRBV19, the J call TRBJ2-7, with 11 bases aligning to TRBD1. The material sequenced was PBMCs. The origin of this receptor is a man in his fifties or sixties in good health and CMV-seropositive. CDR3 sequence reads: CASSIGAGQGAYEQYF. The CDR3 nucleotides read TGTGCCAGTAGTATAGGAGCGGGACAGGGGGCCTACGAGCAGTACTTC.